This entry lists 32 T cell receptor beta chains sequenced from one sample in a study of CD4 T cells in relation to SARS-CoV-2 and coronaviruses. TCRdb keeps only in-frame clones here, not all; method: immunoSEQ multiplex PCR. The sample has 32,000 or so clones, about three quarters seen once. These receptors' antigens are unknown. Unexposed donor CD4+ T cells date from about 2011-2018, before the COVID-19 pandemic. Isolation of CD4+ T cells took place after about eleven days in culture. The material sequenced was CD4+ T cells from PBMCs, cultured in vitro. The receptors derive from a human donor in good health.

This clone appeared a single time. This chain connects TRBV7-9 to TRBJ2-5; weak D call: TRBD1 (6 bases). The CDR3 totals 17 residues. CDR1 is SEHNR and CDR2 is FQNEAQ in the germline V gene (reference sequence). Trimming shortened V by 5 bases and J by 4 bases, and 23 bases separated the two germline ends. CDR3 coding DNA: TGTGCCAGCAGCCTAAGAGGTAGGGGGTGGCTGTTAGAGACCCAGTACTTC. Translation: CASSLRGRGWLLETQYF.

The chain recombines TRBV4-1 with TRBJ1-5; D gene unclear. The CDR3 runs 17 residues. Deletions cut 0 bases from V and 0 bases from J, with 12 bases between. CDR1 MGHRA and CDR2 YSYEKL come from the germline V gene. The CDR3 spells CASSQDPPMNSNQPQHF. DNA of the CDR3: TGCGCCAGCAGCCAAGATCCCCCAATGAATAGCAATCAGCCCCAGCATTTT.

Only a few counts were recorded for this clone. V usage is TRBV10-3 and J usage is TRBJ1-5; D is undetermined. Trimming took off 5 bases at V and 3 bases at J, with 8 bases between the two ends. Germline-derived CDR1 and CDR2 are ENHRY and SYGVKD. The CDR3 length is 13 residues. The DNA of the CDR3 is TGTGCCATCAGTCCAGGTCCCAATCAGCCCCAGCATTTT. Protein sequence: CAISPGPNQPQHF.

The V gene is TRBV28, the J gene TRBJ2-3, with 8 bases matching TRBD2. Germline values: CDR1 MDHEN, CDR2 SYDVKM. The V and J ends lost 3 bases and 7 bases, in that order; junction bases with no gene match: 6. This CDR3 region has 14 residues. DNA for the CDR3: TGTGCCAGCAGTTTGAGCGGGGGCGATTATACGCAGTATTTT. Its translation: CASSLSGGDYTQYF.

This chain joins TRBV14 and TRBJ1-5, with D perhaps TRBD1 (6 bases). Trimming removed 3 bases from V and 6 bases from J, with 6 bases in between. Germline V gives CDR1 SGHDN, CDR2 FVKESK. The CDR3 has 12 amino acids. CDR3 protein: CASSQGAQPQHF. CDR3 in DNA: TGTGCCAGCAGCCAGGGGGCTCAGCCCCAGCATTTT. Combining the CDR3 with reference TRBV14 and TRBJ1-5 gives the whole variable domain EAGVTQFPSHSVIEKGQTVTLRCDPISGHDNLYWYRRVMGKEIKFLLHFVKESKQDESGMPNNRFLAERTGGTYSTLKVQPAELEDSGVYFCASSQGAQPQHFGDGTRLSIL.

This chain links TRBV19 with TRBJ1-5, with a possible D match to TRBD1 (5 bases). The CDR3 is 13 amino acids. Germline CDR1 and CDR2: LNHDA and SQIVND (reference sequence). Deletions cut 3 bases from V and 6 bases from J, with 9 bases between. The CDR3 loop is CASSMQGGQPQHF. In DNA form, the CDR3 reads TGTGCCAGTAGTATGCAGGGCGGTCAGCCCCAGCATTTT.

The chain recombines TRBV13 with TRBJ2-5; a weak D match, TRBD1 (7 bases). Germline V lookup: CDR1 PRHDT, CDR2 FYEKMQ (reference sequence). CDR3 length: 14 residues. V dropped 2 bases and J dropped 4 bases, with 11 bases sitting between them. CDR3 bases: TGTGCCAGCAGCTTAAGGCAGGGGGGAGAGACCCAGTACTTC. It translates to CASSLRQGGETQYF.

The chain recombines TRBV19 with TRBJ2-7, with 7 bases that match TRBD1. The germline V gene encodes CDR1 LNHDA and CDR2 SQIVND (reference sequence). The CDR3 runs 17 residues. V was pared by 6 bases and J by 6 bases, with 20 bases of the junction left unmatched. The CDR3 DNA follows: TGTGCCAGTAGCCGATCCCGACCAGGGACAGTAATTAGCGAGCAGTACTTC. Protein sequence: CASSRSRPGTVISEQYF.

This clone showed up just a few times. The rearrangement joins TRBV30 to TRBJ1-5; D perhaps matches TRBD1 (5 bases). Looked up from germline, CDR1 is GTSNPN and CDR2 is SVGIG (reference sequence). V dropped 0 bases and J dropped 5 bases, with 8 bases sitting between them. CDR3 size: 13 residues. The CDR3 region has the DNA TGTGCCTGGAGTGTTGGGGCCGATCAGCCCCAGCATTTT. Its translation: CAWSVGADQPQHF.

This chain joins TRBV9 and TRBJ2-2; a weak D match, TRBD1 (5 bases). CDR1 is SGDLS, CDR2 YYNGEE, per germline. The CDR3 totals 15 residues. Trimming stripped 0 bases from V and 2 bases from J, with 8 bases between. Here the CDR3 DNA reads TGTGCCAGCAGCGTAGGGGGCGGAAACACCGGGGAGCTGTTTTTT. Amino acid sequence: CASSVGGGNTGELFF.

The chain uses TRBV18 and TRBJ1-1; no clear D. Germline loops: CDR1 KGHSH, CDR2 LQKENI. Deletions cut 3 bases from V and 0 bases from J, with 11 bases between. The CDR3 contains 15 residues. CDR3 sequence (DNA): TGTGCCAGCTCACCCACCTCGGATGTGAACACTGAAGCTTTCTTT. Translation gives CASSPTSDVNTEAFF. The full variable domain, in which reference TRBV18 and TRBJ1-1 provide the parts outside the CDR3, is NAGVMQNPRHLVRRRGQEARLRCSPMKGHSHVYWYRQLPEEGLKFMVYLQKENIIDESGMPKERFSAEFPKEGPSILRIQQVVRGDSAAYFCASSPTSDVNTEAFFGQGTRLTVV.

The genes are TRBV6-1 and TRBJ2-1; 12 bases agree with TRBD2. This CDR3 spans 19 amino acids. Losses at the gene ends were 1 base for V and 1 base for J; bases not matched to a gene: 8. The germline gives CDR1 MNHNS, CDR2 SASEGT. CDR3 coding DNA: TGTGCCAGCAGTGAAGGGAGGCTAGCGGGAGGGTGGTCCTACAATGAGCAGTTCTTC. Its protein is CASSEGRLAGGWSYNEQFF.

This clone turned up a few times. One end of the junction does not line up with germline, which may come from a read error. V and J are TRBV6-2 or TRBV6-3 and TRBJ1-2; 7 bases match TRBD1. From germline, CDR1 is MNHEY and CDR2 SVGEGT. This CDR3 comprises 13 residues. The CDR3 reads CASSYLQQGLLAF. CDR3 bases: TGTGCCAGCAGTTATCTCCAACAGGGGCTACTTGCCTTC.

The rearrangement joins TRBV6-2 or TRBV6-3 to TRBJ2-5; D is perhaps TRBD1 or TRBD2 (5 bases each). The CDR3 is made up of 16 amino acids. In germline, CDR1 is MNHEY, CDR2 SVGEGT. The V end was cut by 6 bases, the J end by 3 bases, with 20 bases between. CDR3 sequence: CASSEREGFREETQYF. In nucleotides, the CDR3 is TGTGCCAGCAGCGAACGTGAGGGGTTTCGGGAAGAGACCCAGTACTTC.

J is TRBJ1-4 and V is TRBV6-1; possibly TRBD1 for D (5 bases). Trimming pared 4 bases from V and 4 bases from J, leaving 16 bases between. This CDR3 contains 16 residues. From germline, CDR1 is MNHNS and CDR2 SASEGT. This CDR3 reads CASSAPRDALNEKLFF. CDR3 coding DNA: TGTGCCAGCAGTGCGCCTCGGGACGCTCTTAATGAAAAACTGTTTTTT.

This chain links TRBV29-1 with TRBJ1-1, with TRBD1 matching 7 bases. Germline V gene data show CDR1 as SQVTM and CDR2 as ANQGSEA. This CDR3 spans 13 amino acids. V was clipped by 6 bases and J by 4 bases; unmatched bases: 8. The CDR3 loop reads CSVENAGGTEAFF. The DNA for the CDR3 is TGCAGCGTCGAAAACGCAGGGGGCACTGAAGCTTTCTTT. Full variable domain (rest looked up from reference TRBV29-1 and TRBJ1-1): SAVISQKPSRDICQRGTSLTIQCQVDSQVTMMFWYRQQPGQSLTLIATANQGSEATYESGFVIDKFPISRPNLTFSTLTVSNMSPEDSSIYLCSVENAGGTEAFFGQGTRLTVV.

The chain links TRBV27 to TRBJ1-4, with D hard to call. The CDR3 is made up of 14 amino acids. The V gene lost 6 bases and the J gene lost 8 bases, with 16 bases spanning the gap. Germline lookup yields CDR1 MNHEY and CDR2 SMNVEV (reference sequence). The CDR3 protein is CASSKKPIREKLFF. CDR3 coding DNA: TGTGCCAGCAGCAAAAAACCCATCCGCGAAAAACTGTTTTTT. Variable domain in full (rest from reference TRBV27 and TRBJ1-4): EAQVTQNPRYLITVTGKKLTVTCSQNMNHEYMSWYRQDPGLGLRQIYYSMNVEVTDKGDVPEGYKVSRKEKRNFPLILESPSPNQTSLYFCASSKKPIREKLFFGSGTQLSVL.

This clone was found a few times. CDR3: CASSYSSGYQPQHF. DNA for the CDR3: TGTGCCAGCAGTTACTCGTCCGGGTATCAGCCCCAGCATTTT. The V gene is TRBV6-2 or TRBV6-3, the J gene TRBJ1-5; D remains unclear. Germline values: CDR1 MNHEY, CDR2 SVGEGT. The V gene lost 0 bases and the J gene lost 5 bases, with 8 bases spanning the gap. CDR3 size: 14 residues.

The rearrangement joins TRBV12-3 or TRBV12-4 to TRBJ2-5; D is ambiguous. Trimming pared 3 bases from V and 2 bases from J, leaving 7 bases between. The CDR3 runs to 13 residues. The CDR3 spells CASSFGRQETQYF. CDR3 sequence (DNA): TGTGCCAGCAGTTTTGGACGGCAAGAGACCCAGTACTTC.

The chain joins TRBV14 to TRBJ2-1, with TRBD2 as a possible D gene (6 bases). The CDR3 is 18 amino acids. The germline V gene has CDR1 SGHDN and CDR2 FVKESK. The V and J ends lost 2 bases and 6 bases respectively, with 23 bases between them. The CDR3 sequence: CASSQLRGEVGFRNEQFF. CDR3 in DNA: TGTGCCAGCAGCCAACTGCGAGGGGAGGTCGGGTTTCGCAATGAGCAGTTCTTC.

This clone was seen a single time. The chain links TRBV18 to TRBJ2-5; D is undetermined. From germline, CDR1 is KGHSH and CDR2 LQKENI. Trimming removed 0 bases from V and 5 bases from J, with 10 bases in between. This CDR3 contains 14 residues. The CDR3 region is CASSPPADTETQYF. The CDR3 DNA is TGTGCCAGCTCACCACCGGCGGATACGGAGACCCAGTACTTC.

The chain uses TRBV10-3 and TRBJ2-2, with a tentative D call TRBD2 (6 bases). V lost 0 bases to trimming and J lost 6 bases, with 14 bases between them. Germline CDR1 ENHRY, CDR2 SYGVKD. The CDR3 has 16 residues. This CDR3 reads CAISESAVRGSGELFF. The DNA for the CDR3 is TGTGCCATCAGTGAGTCCGCCGTCCGGGGGTCCGGGGAGCTGTTTTTT.

This chain joins TRBV6-5 and TRBJ2-4; D possibly corresponds to TRBD1 (5 bases). Trimming shortened V by 6 bases and J by 2 bases, and 11 bases separated the two germline ends. In germline, CDR1 is MNHEY, CDR2 SVGAGI. This CDR3 spans 14 amino acids. The CDR3 DNA follows: TGTGCCAGCAGCTGGACACTAACCAAAAACATTCAGTACTTC. Protein: CASSWTLTKNIQYF.

This clone was seen only a few times. The chain links TRBV19 to TRBJ1-2; a possible D gene is TRBD1 (6 bases). Per the germline V gene, CDR1 is LNHDA and CDR2 is SQIVND (reference sequence). This CDR3 is built from 13 residues. V lost 7 bases to trimming and J lost 8 bases, with 17 bases between them. CDR3 sequence: CASKMRGALGYTF. CDR3 DNA sequence: TGTGCCAGTAAGATGAGGGGGGCGCTGGGCTACACCTTC.

This clone was detected only a few times. This chain uses TRBV9 with TRBJ1-2; D gene uncertain. This CDR3 has 13 residues. V was clipped by 2 bases and J by 5 bases, with 10 bases between them. Germline V gives CDR1 SGDLS, CDR2 YYNGEE. CDR3 nucleotide sequence: TGTGCCAGCAGCGTCATGGAGGGTTATGGCTACACCTTC. This gives the protein CASSVMEGYGYTF.

The chain joins TRBV18 to TRBJ2-1; D possibly uses TRBD1 or TRBD2 (7 bases each). CDR1 and CDR2 from the germline V gene are KGHSH and LQKENI. The V end was cut by 2 bases, the J end by 4 bases, with 12 bases between. CDR3 length: 15 amino acids. In DNA, the CDR3 is TGTGCCAGCTCACCAGGGCAGGGGGGGTACAATGAGCAGTTCTTC. It translates to CASSPGQGGYNEQFF.

This clone was seen once. The V gene is TRBV4-3, the J gene TRBJ2-7; 7 bases align to TRBD1. CDR1 and CDR2 from the germline V gene are LGHNA and YSLEER. There are 15 residues in the CDR3. With 3 bases clipped from V and 3 bases from J, the junction kept 8 bases outside the gene matches. CDR3 nucleotides: TGCGCCAGCAGCCAGAGGGACAGCACCGACTACGAGCAGTACTTC. Protein sequence: CASSQRDSTDYEQYF.

This clone appeared a single time. The rearrangement joins TRBV9 to TRBJ1-2; TRBD1 matches 9 bases. The CDR3 consists of 17 residues. V trimming: 4 bases; J trimming: 8 bases; junction bases outside the gene matches: 18. Germline CDR1 reads SGDLS; CDR2 reads YYNGEE. CDR3 DNA: TGTGCCAGCAGCCCTATGGGACAGGGATTTTTTGGTAGGGGCTACACCTTC. Translation: CASSPMGQGFFGRGYTF. Full variable domain (missing parts from reference TRBV9 and TRBJ1-2): DSGVTQTPKHLITATGQRVTLRCSPRSGDLSVYWYQQSLDQGLQFLIQYYNGEERAKGNILERFSAQQFPDLHSELNLSSLELGDSALYFCASSPMGQGFFGRGYTFGSGTRLTVV.

The CDR3 DNA reads as TGTGCCAGCAGCTTAGGAGCCTCCATGAACACTGAAGCTTTCTTT. Its translation: CASSLGASMNTEAFF. The chain combines TRBV7-2 with TRBJ1-1; D is unresolved. The germline V and J ends were trimmed by 1 base and 0 bases, with 9 bases remaining between them. Germline CDR1 SGHTA, CDR2 FQGNSA. CDR3 size: 15 residues.

This clone has more than one count but fewer than ten. The chain is built from TRBV6-6 and TRBJ2-3, with D tentatively TRBD1 or TRBD2 (5 bases each). Between the trimmed V and J ends, which lost 7 bases and 4 bases, there was a span of 15 bases. The CDR3 is 14 amino acids. Germline CDR1 is MNHNY and CDR2 is SVGAGI (reference sequence). The CDR3, as DNA: TGTGCCAGCACTCTTTCGGGGACCCCAGATACGCAGTATTTT. Protein: CASTLSGTPDTQYF.

This clone came up a few times. This rearrangement joins TRBV2 to TRBJ1-6; D is possibly TRBD1 (5 bases). The CDR3 has 14 amino acids. V lost 5 bases, J lost 5 bases, and 10 bases lay in between. Per the germline V gene, CDR1 is SNHLY and CDR2 is FYNNEI. The CDR3 sequence: CASSRTPNNSPLHF. CDR3 nucleotides: TGTGCCAGCAGTCGGACACCGAATAATTCACCCCTCCACTTT.

The chain recombines TRBV18 with TRBJ2-2; 7 bases map to TRBD2. From germline, CDR1 is KGHSH and CDR2 LQKENI. Trimming took 3 bases from V and 4 from J; bases not matched to a gene: 8. The CDR3 totals 16 residues. CDR3 loop: CASSPGLPSTTGELFF. The DNA of the CDR3 is TGTGCCAGCTCACCGGGACTACCCTCGACCACCGGGGAGCTGTTTTTT.